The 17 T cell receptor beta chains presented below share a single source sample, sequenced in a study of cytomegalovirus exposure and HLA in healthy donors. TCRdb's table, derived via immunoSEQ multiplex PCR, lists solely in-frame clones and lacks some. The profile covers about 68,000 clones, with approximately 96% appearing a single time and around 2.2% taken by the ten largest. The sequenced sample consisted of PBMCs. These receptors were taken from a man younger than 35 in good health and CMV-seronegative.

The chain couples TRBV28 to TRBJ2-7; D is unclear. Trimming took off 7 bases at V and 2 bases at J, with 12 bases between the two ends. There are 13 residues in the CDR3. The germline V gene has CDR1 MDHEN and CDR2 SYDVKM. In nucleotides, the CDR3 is TGTGCCAGCACCCCCGGTCCCCCCTACGAGCAGTACTTC. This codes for CASTPGPPYEQYF.

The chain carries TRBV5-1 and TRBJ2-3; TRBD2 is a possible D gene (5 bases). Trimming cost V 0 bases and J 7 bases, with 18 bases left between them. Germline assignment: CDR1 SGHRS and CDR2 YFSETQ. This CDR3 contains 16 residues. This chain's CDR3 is CASSLAGVAPANTQYF. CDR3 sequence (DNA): TGCGCCAGCAGCTTGGCCGGGGTGGCTCCGGCAAATACGCAGTATTTT.

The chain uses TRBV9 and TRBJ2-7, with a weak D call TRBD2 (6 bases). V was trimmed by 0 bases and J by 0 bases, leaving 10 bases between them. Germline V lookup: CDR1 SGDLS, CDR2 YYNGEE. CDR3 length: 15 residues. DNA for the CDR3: TGTGCCAGCAGCGTAGACGGGAGCAGCTCCTACGAGCAGTACTTC. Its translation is CASSVDGSSSYEQYF.

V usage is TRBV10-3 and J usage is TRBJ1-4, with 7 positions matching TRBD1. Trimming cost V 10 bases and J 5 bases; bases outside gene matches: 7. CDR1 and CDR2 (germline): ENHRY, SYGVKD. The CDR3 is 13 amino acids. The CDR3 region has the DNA TGTGCCAACTCGGGACAGAAAAATGAAAAACTGTTTTTT. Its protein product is CANSGQKNEKLFF.

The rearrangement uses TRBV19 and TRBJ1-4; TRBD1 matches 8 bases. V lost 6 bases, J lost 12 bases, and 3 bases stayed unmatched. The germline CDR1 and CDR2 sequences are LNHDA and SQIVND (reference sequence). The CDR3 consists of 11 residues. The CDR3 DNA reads TGTGCCAGTAGACAGGGGGTGGAACTGTTTTTT. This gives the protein CASRQGVELFF.

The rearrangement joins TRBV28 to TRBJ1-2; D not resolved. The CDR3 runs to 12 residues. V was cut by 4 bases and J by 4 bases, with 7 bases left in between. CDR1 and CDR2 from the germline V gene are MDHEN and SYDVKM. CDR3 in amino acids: CASSWAGYGYTF. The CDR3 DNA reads TGTGCCAGCAGTTGGGCGGGCTATGGCTACACCTTC.

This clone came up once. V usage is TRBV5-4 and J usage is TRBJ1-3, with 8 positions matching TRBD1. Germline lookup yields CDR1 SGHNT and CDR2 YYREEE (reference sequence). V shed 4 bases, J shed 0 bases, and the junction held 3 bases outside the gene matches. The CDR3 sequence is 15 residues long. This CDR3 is CASSHTGGSGNTIYF. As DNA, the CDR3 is TGTGCCAGCAGCCACACAGGGGGCTCTGGAAACACCATATATTTT.

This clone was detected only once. The CDR3 nucleotides read TGTGCCAGCAGTTACTTGGGGGGTAATCAGCCCCAGCATTTT. It yields the protein CASSYLGGNQPQHF. The chain combines TRBV6-6 with TRBJ1-5; possible D gene TRBD1, 5 bases. The germline V and J ends were trimmed by 1 base and 4 bases, with 8 bases remaining between them. The CDR3 sequence is 14 residues long. The germline V gene encodes CDR1 MNHNY and CDR2 SVGAGI (reference sequence).

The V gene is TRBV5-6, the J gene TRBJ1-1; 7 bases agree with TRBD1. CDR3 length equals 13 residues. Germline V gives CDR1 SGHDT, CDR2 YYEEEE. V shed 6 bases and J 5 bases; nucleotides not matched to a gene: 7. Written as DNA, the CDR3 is TGTGCCAGCAATCTCAGGGGGGAGACTGAAGCTTTCTTT. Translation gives CASNLRGETEAFF.

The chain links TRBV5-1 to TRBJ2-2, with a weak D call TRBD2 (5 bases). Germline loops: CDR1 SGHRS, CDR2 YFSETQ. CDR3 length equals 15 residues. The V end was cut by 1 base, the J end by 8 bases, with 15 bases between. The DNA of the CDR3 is TGCGCCAGCAGCTTGACCCCGGGGATAGGGGGGGAGCTGTTTTTT. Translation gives CASSLTPGIGGELFF. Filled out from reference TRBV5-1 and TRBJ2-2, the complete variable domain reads KAGVTQTPRYLIKTRGQQVTLSCSPISGHRSVSWYQQTPGQGLQFLFEYFSETQRNKGNFPGRFSGRQFSNSRSEMNVSTLELGDSALYLCASSLTPGIGGELFFGEGSRLTVL.

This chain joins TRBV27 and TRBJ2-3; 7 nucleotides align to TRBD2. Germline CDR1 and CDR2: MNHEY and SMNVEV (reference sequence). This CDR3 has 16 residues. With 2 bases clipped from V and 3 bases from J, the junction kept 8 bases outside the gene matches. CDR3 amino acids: CASSLNGGRRTDTQYF. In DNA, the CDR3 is TGTGCCAGCAGTTTAAACGGGGGGAGGAGGACAGATACGCAGTATTTT.

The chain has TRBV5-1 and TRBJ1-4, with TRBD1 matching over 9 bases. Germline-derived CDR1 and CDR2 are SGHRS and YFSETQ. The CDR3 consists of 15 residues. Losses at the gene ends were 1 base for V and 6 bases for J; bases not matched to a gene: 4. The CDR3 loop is CASSLFDRGYEKLFF. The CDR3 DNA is TGCGCCAGCAGCTTGTTCGACAGGGGGTATGAAAAACTGTTTTTT.

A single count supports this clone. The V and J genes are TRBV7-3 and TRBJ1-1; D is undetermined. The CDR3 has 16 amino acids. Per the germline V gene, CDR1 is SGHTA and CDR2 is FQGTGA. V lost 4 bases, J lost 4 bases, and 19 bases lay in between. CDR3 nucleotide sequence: TGTGCCAGCAGCTCCACCCCGCGGGAACCGGGCACTGAAGCTTTCTTT. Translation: CASSSTPREPGTEAFF.

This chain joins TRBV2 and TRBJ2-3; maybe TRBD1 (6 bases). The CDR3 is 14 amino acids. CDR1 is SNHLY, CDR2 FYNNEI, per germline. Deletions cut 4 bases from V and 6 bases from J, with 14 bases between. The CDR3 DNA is TGTGCCAGCAGTGTTGGCAGGGGTCCCGATACGCAGTATTTT. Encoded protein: CASSVGRGPDTQYF. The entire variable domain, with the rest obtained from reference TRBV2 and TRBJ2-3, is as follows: EPEVTQTPSHQVTQMGQEVILRCVPISNHLYFYWYRQILGQKVEFLVSFYNNEISEKSEIFDDQFSVERPDGSNFTLKIRSTKLEDSAMYFCASSVGRGPDTQYFGPGTRLTVL.

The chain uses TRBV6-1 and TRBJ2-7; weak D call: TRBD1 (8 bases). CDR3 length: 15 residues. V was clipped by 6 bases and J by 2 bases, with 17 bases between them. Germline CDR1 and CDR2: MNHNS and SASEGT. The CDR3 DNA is TGTGCCAGCAGACTTGGACAGGGAGGGACCTACGAGCAGTACTTC. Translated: CASRLGQGGTYEQYF.

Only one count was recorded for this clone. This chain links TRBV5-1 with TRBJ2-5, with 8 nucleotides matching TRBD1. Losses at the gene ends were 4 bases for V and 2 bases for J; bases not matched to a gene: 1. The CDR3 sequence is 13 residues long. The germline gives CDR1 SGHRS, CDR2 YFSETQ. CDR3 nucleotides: TGCGCCAGCAGCGGGACAGGACAAGAGACCCAGTACTTC. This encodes CASSGTGQETQYF.

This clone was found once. The DNA for the CDR3 is TGCGCCAGCAGCCGGGACTCCTCGGGAGGAAACACCATATATTTT. It encodes CASSRDSSGGNTIYF. This sequence joins TRBV5-1 and TRBJ1-3, with D perhaps TRBD1 (5 bases). Trimming pared 4 bases from V and 4 bases from J, leaving 15 bases between. Germline V gives CDR1 SGHRS, CDR2 YFSETQ. CDR3 size: 15 residues.